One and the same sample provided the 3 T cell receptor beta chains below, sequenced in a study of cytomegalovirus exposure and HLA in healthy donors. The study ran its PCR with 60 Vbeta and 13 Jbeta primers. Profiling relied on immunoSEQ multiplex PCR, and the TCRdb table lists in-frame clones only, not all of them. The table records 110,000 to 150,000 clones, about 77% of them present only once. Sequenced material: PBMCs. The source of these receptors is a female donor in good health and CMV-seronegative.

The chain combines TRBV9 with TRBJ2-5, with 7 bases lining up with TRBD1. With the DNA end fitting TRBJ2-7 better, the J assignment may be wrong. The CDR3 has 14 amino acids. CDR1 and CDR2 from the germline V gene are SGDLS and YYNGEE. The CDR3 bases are TGTGCCAGCAGCACACAGGGGACCACCTACGAGCAGTACTTC. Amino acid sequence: CASSTQGTTYEQYF.

The CDR3 loop reads CATSPRSASGGRETQYF. As DNA, the CDR3 is TGTGCCACCAGCCCCCGTTCGGCTAGCGGGGGCCGGGAGACCCAGTACTTC. The chain uses TRBV15 and TRBJ2-5, with 10 positions matching TRBD2. V lost 5 bases, J lost 5 bases, and 14 bases stayed unmatched. CDR3 length equals 17 residues. CDR1 and CDR2 (germline): LNHNV, YYDKDF (reference sequence).

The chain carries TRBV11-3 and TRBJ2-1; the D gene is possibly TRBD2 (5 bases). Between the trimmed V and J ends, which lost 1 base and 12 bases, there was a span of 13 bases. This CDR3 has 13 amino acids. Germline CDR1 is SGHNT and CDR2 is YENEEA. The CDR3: CASSLVSLRGQFF. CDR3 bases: TGTGCCAGCAGCTTAGTATCGCTTCGGGGGCAGTTCTTC.